This T cell receptor beta chain was identified during a study of blood T cells in healthy people across ages (dated by TCRdb to 2015 to 2017). Context from the whole study: Template switching captured roughly one uniquely barcoded TCR beta cDNA molecule per two T cells in model experiments. Age-related changes in TCR beta repertoire diversity were measured in the study by deep sequencing normalized with unique cDNA molecular identifiers. Donors were grouped into four age groups: young (average 16 years), middle-aged (about 38), aged (62) and long-lived (about 82). Using the same blood draw, the study looked at two additional independent replicas of 1 million unique cDNA reads for two donors, one aged 18 to 30 and the other aged 80 or older. To avoid experimental bias, donors of different ages were spread randomly across the sequencing lanes.

Donors were 40 or so systemically healthy Caucasian individuals from Russia aged roughly 6 to 95 years. Each donor gave about 9.7 milliliters of peripheral blood, drawn into EDTA-treated Vacutainer tubes. Ficoll-Paque density-gradient centrifugation was used to isolate PBMCs, with at least 6 million per sample. Total RNA was extracted from PBMCs with Trizol reagent, with at least 5.5 micrograms obtained per sample. Naive CD45RAhigh/CD27high T cell percentages were measured by flow cytometry on a PBMC aliquot from every donor. Libraries were prepared through 5' RACE. The second PCR ran for about 6 to 12 cycles and used a J-beta primer mix along with a sample-barcoded 5' primer. A template-switch 5' adaptor carrying 12 random nucleotides introduced a unique molecular identifier onto each TCR beta cDNA molecule. Each sample yielded at least 2.5 million CDR3-containing paired-end reads. First-strand cDNA was synthesized from all RNA with the Mint cDNA synthesis kit, primed by a TRBC-specific oligonucleotide. Following uracil-DNA glycosylase treatment, all cDNA underwent a first 18-cycle PCR with the universal primers M1SS and BC2_uni_R. Processing in the source paper ran as follows. Each sample was normalized by randomly selecting 1 million high-quality reads, each carrying a distinct molecular identifier. Reads sharing molecular identifiers were discarded rather than binned into consensus sequences. MiTCR, with a Q25 quality threshold and the strictest error-elimination algorithm, was used for CDR3 identification, clonotype clustering and error correction. Lower-bound total TCR beta diversity was estimated with a nonparametric unseen species model using Euler transformation. TCRdb trimmed public reads at Q25 via fastp, called clones via MiXCR and kept in-frame beta chains. Entries that share a CDR3 protein sequence are merged under the most common genes and DNA. TCRdb assigned the V and J calls; the authors' analysis was not used. The sample table lists around 1,800,000 distinct CDR3 sequences, about 39% of them with a count of one. More than 20% of the sample belongs to the ten largest clones.

V trim: 1 base; J trim: 10 bases; unmatched bases: 5. From the cysteine up to the phenylalanine, the CDR3 has a length of 12 residues. Here the CDR3 DNA is all that survives: 36 bases in frame from base 1. According to the germline V gene (reference sequence), CDR1 reads SGHKS and CDR2 reads YYEKEE. Results the study describes overall, beyond this receptor: Compared with the aged group, more naive CD4+ T cells, fewer expanded clones and increased TCR diversity were shown by the long-lived group, suggesting age selection. Estimates of total diversity from one million sequenced T cells were regarded as lower bounds and underestimates. The CMV infection status of donors was not known, potentially confounding age-related changes in expanded clonotypes. Since profiling was done on bulk unsorted PBMCs, naive and antigen-experienced compartments could not be conclusively compared. There was a strong correlation between observed TCR beta diversity and the percentage of naive T cells measured by flow cytometry. Observed TCR beta diversity per million T cells fell roughly linearly with age, and a significant reduction was already apparent by age around 40.

As to this clonotype: This receptor's antigen is unknown. Base quality data are lacking; no much larger clone is found one base away.

The sequence is built from TRBV5-5 and TRBJ2-7, and 7 junctional nucleotides match TRBD1. This receptor was obtained from a human donor in good health. Sequenced input: blood. CDR3 protein: CASSLRDSTQYF. The DNA is TGTGCCAGCAGCTTGAGGGACAGCACCCAGTACTTC.